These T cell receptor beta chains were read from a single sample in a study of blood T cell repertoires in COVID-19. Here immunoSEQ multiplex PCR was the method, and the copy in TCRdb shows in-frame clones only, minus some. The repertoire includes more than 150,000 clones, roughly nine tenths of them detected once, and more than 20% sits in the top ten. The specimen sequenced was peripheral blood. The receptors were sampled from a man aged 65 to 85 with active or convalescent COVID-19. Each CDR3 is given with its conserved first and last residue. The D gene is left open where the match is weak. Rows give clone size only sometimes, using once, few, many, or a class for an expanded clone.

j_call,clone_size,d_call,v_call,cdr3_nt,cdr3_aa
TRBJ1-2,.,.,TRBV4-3,TGCGCCAGCAGCCAAGTCCGAGGAGTGCCCCTTGGCTACACCTTC,CASSQVRGVPLGYTF
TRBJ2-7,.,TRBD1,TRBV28,TGTGCCAGCCGTGGGGGTGGGACAGGGGCCTACGAGCAGTACTTC,CASRGGGTGAYEQYF
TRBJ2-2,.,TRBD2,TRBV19,TGTGCCAGTAGTTGGGGGAGGGGAGGAAATGGGGAGCTGTTTTTT,CASSWGRGGNGELFF
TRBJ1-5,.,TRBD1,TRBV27,TGTGCCAGCAGTTTTCGGATCGGACAGGGGAATCAGCCCCAGCATTTT,CASSFRIGQGNQPQHF
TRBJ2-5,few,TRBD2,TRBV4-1,TGCGCCAGCAGCCGAGGAAGCGGGGGGAGCCAAGAGACCCAGTACTTC,CASSRGSGGSQETQYF
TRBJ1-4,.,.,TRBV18,TGTGCCAGCTCACCGGCTGCAACTAATGAAAAACTGTTTTTT,CASSPAATNEKLFF
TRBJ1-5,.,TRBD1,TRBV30,TGTGCCTGGAGTCTAAGGACAGGGAAGCCCCAGCATTTT,CAWSLRTGKPQHF
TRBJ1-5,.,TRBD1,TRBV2,TGTGCCAGCAGGGACAGGCCCCACAATCAGCCCCAGCATTTT,CASRDRPHNQPQHF
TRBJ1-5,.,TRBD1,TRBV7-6,TGTGCCAGCAGTCTCGGACAGGGATTAAGCAATCAGCCCCAGCATTTT,CASSLGQGLSNQPQHF
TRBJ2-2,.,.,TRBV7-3,TGTGCCAGCAGCTTAACGAAGACAATGAACACCGGGGAGCTGTTTTTT,CASSLTKTMNTGELFF
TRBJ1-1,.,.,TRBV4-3,TGCGCCAGCAGCCTAACCAGGGTAAGCCGCACTGAAGCTTTCTTT,CASSLTRVSRTEAFF
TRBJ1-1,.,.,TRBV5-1,TGCGCCAGCAGCTTGGACAGCCGCACCACTGAAGCTTTCTTT,CASSLDSRTTEAFF
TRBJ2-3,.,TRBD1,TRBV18,TGTGCCAGCTCCCAGGGGGTACTCACAGATACGCAGTATTTT,CASSQGVLTDTQYF
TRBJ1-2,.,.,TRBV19,TGTGCCAGTAGTAGGGCAGAGGAGGGAAACTATGGCTACACCTTC,CASSRAEEGNYGYTF
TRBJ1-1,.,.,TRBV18,TGTGCCAGCTCATTACAAACTGAAGCTTTCTTT,CASSLQTEAFF
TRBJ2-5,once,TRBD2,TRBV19,TGTGCCAGTAGTCCCCGAAGGCTAGCGGGGGGTGAAGAGACCCAGTACTTC,CASSPRRLAGGEETQYF
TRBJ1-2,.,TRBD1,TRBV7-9,TGTGCCAGCAGCTTGGACAGGGCTAACTATGGCTACACCTTC,CASSLDRANYGYTF
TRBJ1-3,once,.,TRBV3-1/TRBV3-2,TGTGCCAGCGGGCCAGGGCCCGCTGGAAACACCATATATTTT,CASGPGPAGNTIYF
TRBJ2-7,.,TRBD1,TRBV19,TGTGCCAGTAGTCCCCGGGACAGGATTTACGAGCAGTACTTC,CASSPRDRIYEQYF
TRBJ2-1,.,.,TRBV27,TGTGCCAGCAGTTCGCACGGGACTCCGATTATCAATGAGCAGTTCTTC,CASSSHGTPIINEQFF
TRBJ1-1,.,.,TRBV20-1,TGCAGTGCCCAGGGCCGTGAGGTAGCTTTCTTT,CSAQGREVAFF
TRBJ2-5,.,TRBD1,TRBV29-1,TGCAGCGTTCAGACAGGGTTAGAGACCCAGTACTTC,CSVQTGLETQYF
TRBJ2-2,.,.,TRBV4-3,TGCGCCAGCAGCCAAGAGATAGCCGCCCCGCTAAACACCGGGGAGCTGTTTTTT,CASSQEIAAPLNTGELFF
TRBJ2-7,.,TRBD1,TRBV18,TGTGCCAGCTCACCTCGGGACAGGGCCGAGCAGTACTTC,CASSPRDRAEQYF
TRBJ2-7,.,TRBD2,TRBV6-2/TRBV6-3,TGTGCCAGCAGCCGGACTAGCGGGAGAACCTACGAGCAGTACTTC,CASSRTSGRTYEQYF
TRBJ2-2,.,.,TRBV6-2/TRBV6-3,TGTGCCAGCATCCCGACCGAGGGGGCCGGGGAGCTGTTTTTT,CASIPTEGAGELFF
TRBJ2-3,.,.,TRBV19,TGTGCCAGTAGTACATCTAGCAGCCTGGATACGCAGTATTTT,CASSTSSSLDTQYF
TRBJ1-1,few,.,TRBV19,TGTGCCAGTAACAGGAACACTGAAGCTTTCTTT,CASNRNTEAFF
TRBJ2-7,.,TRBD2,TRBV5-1,TGCGCCAGCAGCCTGGGGGGAGGACTAGCCCGCTACGAGCAGTACTTC,CASSLGGGLARYEQYF
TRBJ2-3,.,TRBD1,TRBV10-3,TGTGCCATCAATCGGGACAGGGTTGAAGATACGCAGTATTTT,CAINRDRVEDTQYF
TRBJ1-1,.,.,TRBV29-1,TGCAGCGTTGACACTCAGGGGATCACTGAAGCTTTCTTT,CSVDTQGITEAFF
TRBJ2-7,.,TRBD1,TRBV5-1,TGCGCCAGCAGCTTGGAGGGACAGGGAAGTCGGGAGCAGTACTTC,CASSLEGQGSREQYF